The next 25 T cell receptor beta chains were all read from a single sample in a study of early T cells in non-severe SARS-CoV-2 infection. TCRdb re-called the 5' RACE reads through MiXCR, storing one row per CDR3 protein. Seen here are under 85,000 distinct CDR3 sequences, around 13% observed once, and the top ten hold roughly 4.2%. The specimen comprised whole blood, sampled at baseline. These receptors all stem from an adult who was a healthcare worker with PCR-confirmed SARS-CoV-2 infection or an uninfected control (not recorded which).

CDR3 nucleotides: TGTGCCAGCAGCCAGGGGCGGAACACTGAAGCTTTCTTT. This codes for CASSQGRNTEAFF. V is TRBV7-9 and J is TRBJ1-1; possibly TRBD1 for D (6 bases). V gave up 5 bases and J gave up 1 base, with 8 bases separating them. The germline V gene has CDR1 SEHNR and CDR2 FQNEAQ (reference sequence). This CDR3 comprises 13 residues.

This clonotype has only a few counts. The genes are TRBV28 and TRBJ1-3; the match to TRBD1 covers 7 bases. The J segment lost 3 bases and the V segment lost 3 bases, leaving 11 bases of the junction unmatched. From germline, CDR1 is MDHEN and CDR2 SYDVKM. CDR3 length equals 17 residues. The CDR3 coding sequence is TGTGCCAGCAGTTTTTTTGTCAGGGGGAAAAATGGAAACACCATATATTTT. This codes for CASSFFVRGKNGNTIYF.

The rearrangement links TRBV20-1 to TRBJ2-3; 7 nucleotides match TRBD2. Germline V lookup: CDR1 DFQATT, CDR2 SNEGSKA (reference sequence). The CDR3 has 13 amino acids. The trim removed 0 bases at V and 5 bases at J, leaving 2 bases unmatched. The CDR3 protein is CSARDGGRDTQYF. The CDR3 DNA is TGCAGTGCTAGAGATGGCGGGAGAGATACGCAGTATTTT.

This clonotype was picked up a small number of times. The chain combines TRBV7-6 with TRBJ2-2, with 7 bases matching TRBD1. Trimming cost V 2 bases and J 6 bases; bases outside gene matches: 6. This CDR3 is 15 amino acids long. Germline V lookup: CDR1 SGHVS, CDR2 FNYEAQ. In nucleotides, the CDR3 is TGTGCCAGCAGCTTAAGTCCCCAGGGGGCCGGGGAGCTGTTTTTT. Translated, it gives CASSLSPQGAGELFF.

This clonotype was detected many times. The chain carries TRBV2 and TRBJ2-2; D may be TRBD2 (6 bases). Germline V CDR1 and CDR2: SNHLY, FYNNEI. With 3 bases removed from V and 8 bases from J, the gap between germline ends came to 16 bases. This CDR3 has 15 amino acids. CDR3 residues: CASSEQLGGTGELFF. In DNA, the CDR3 is TGTGCCAGCAGTGAGCAACTAGGAGGGACTGGGGAGCTGTTTTTT. Using reference TRBV2 and TRBJ2-2 for the parts outside the CDR3, the full variable domain is EPEVTQTPSHQVTQMGQEVILRCVPISNHLYFYWYRQILGQKVEFLVSFYNNEISEKSEIFDDQFSVERPDGSNFTLKIRSTKLEDSAMYFCASSEQLGGTGELFFGEGSRLTVL.

The CDR3 here is CASSVRDSSYEQYF. CDR3 in DNA: TGTGCCAGCAGCGTTCGGGACAGCTCCTACGAGCAGTACTTC. The chain combines TRBV9 with TRBJ2-7, with 7 positions matching TRBD1. This CDR3 is 14 amino acids long. Trimming removed 2 bases from V and 0 bases from J; junction bases left unmatched: 2. From germline, CDR1 is SGDLS and CDR2 YYNGEE.

The chain has TRBV19 and TRBJ1-2; TRBD1 agrees at 7 bases. Trimming cost V 0 bases and J 8 bases; bases outside gene matches: 15. In germline, CDR1 is LNHDA, CDR2 SQIVND (reference sequence). This CDR3 comprises 17 residues. The CDR3 coding sequence is TGTGCCAGTAGTATAGATCATCAGGGGGAGAACCTATCCGGCTACACCTTC. This gives the protein CASSIDHQGENLSGYTF.

This clonotype has more than one count but fewer than ten. This chain links TRBV7-9 with TRBJ2-7, with TRBD2 matching over 11 bases. Germline-derived CDR1 and CDR2 are SEHNR and FQNEAQ (reference sequence). The ends lost 6 bases at V and 2 bases at J; junction bases unmatched: 15. The CDR3 totals 18 residues. In DNA, the CDR3 is TGTGCCAGCAGTCCCCGGACAGACTTTAGCGGGAGGGCCTACGAGCAGTACTTC. It yields the protein CASSPRTDFSGRAYEQYF.

This chain joins TRBV12-3 or TRBV12-4 and TRBJ2-1, with D unclear. With 7 bases removed from V and 3 bases from J, the gap between germline ends came to 7 bases. There are 12 residues in the CDR3. In DNA form, the CDR3 reads TGTGCCAGCAAAACCGTCTACAATGAGCAGTTCTTC. As protein: CASKTVYNEQFF.

The J gene is TRBJ1-4, the V gene TRBV29-1; 9 nucleotides agree with TRBD1. J lost 4 bases, V lost 4 bases, and 13 bases had no gene match. CDR3 size: 17 residues. Germline CDR1 is SQVTM and CDR2 is ANQGSEA. CDR3 sequence: CSVAAGGTGTHNEKLFF. DNA of the CDR3: TGCAGCGTTGCTGCCGGAGGGACAGGGACTCATAATGAAAAACTGTTTTTT. Full variable domain (rest looked up from reference TRBV29-1 and TRBJ1-4): SAVISQKPSRDICQRGTSLTIQCQVDSQVTMMFWYRQQPGQSLTLIATANQGSEATYESGFVIDKFPISRPNLTFSTLTVSNMSPEDSSIYLCSVAAGGTGTHNEKLFFGSGTQLSVL.

The chain has TRBV28 and TRBJ2-1; D gene unclear. This CDR3 is built from 14 residues. The germline V gene has CDR1 MDHEN and CDR2 SYDVKM. Trimming pared 3 bases from V and 6 bases from J, leaving 12 bases between. In nucleotides, the CDR3 is TGTGCCAGCAGTTTGGCTAGTCTTAGCAATGAGCAGTTCTTC. It yields the protein CASSLASLSNEQFF.

The chain uses TRBV6-1 and TRBJ2-7; unclear D gene. This CDR3 comprises 11 residues. The V end was cut by 5 bases, the J end by 5 bases, with 7 bases between. Germline CDR1 reads MNHNS; CDR2 reads SASEGT. CDR3 sequence reads: CASSPVDEQYF. As DNA, the CDR3 is TGTGCCAGCAGTCCAGTTGACGAGCAGTACTTC.

This clonotype was counted many times. This chain uses TRBV7-6 with TRBJ2-5; D not resolved. Trimming removed 6 bases at V and 0 bases at J, with 8 bases between. The CDR3 sequence is 13 residues long. Germline values: CDR1 SGHVS, CDR2 FNYEAQ. CDR3 sequence reads: CASRTPYQETQYF. CDR3 nucleotide sequence: TGTGCCAGCAGGACGCCGTACCAAGAGACCCAGTACTTC.

There are a few counts of this clonotype. The chain links TRBV18 to TRBJ2-6; maybe TRBD1 (5 bases). Trimming took 3 bases from V and 4 from J, leaving 13 bases between them. The CDR3 extends over 16 amino acids. Germline V CDR1 and CDR2: KGHSH, LQKENI. This CDR3 reads CASSPDSLAGANVLTF. The DNA of the CDR3 is TGTGCCAGCTCACCCGACAGTCTGGCCGGGGCCAACGTCCTGACTTTC.

This clonotype has a count of ten or more. This chain joins TRBV24-1 and TRBJ2-2; TRBD2 matches at 10 bases. The CDR3 length is 14 residues. The germline gives CDR1 KGHDR, CDR2 SFDVKD. Trimming at V came to 6 bases and at J to 6 bases, leaving 3 bases not matched to a gene. The CDR3 nucleotides are TGTGCCACCAGTCCTAGCGGGAGCCCCGGGGAGCTGTTTTTT. As protein: CATSPSGSPGELFF.

In its sample, this clonotype was seen many times. The rearrangement joins TRBV5-6 to TRBJ1-2; D gene unclear. Germline V gene data show CDR1 as SGHDT and CDR2 as YYEEEE. The V and J ends lost 0 bases and 0 bases respectively, with 6 bases between them. The length of the CDR3 is 14 residues. Here the CDR3 reads CASSLEGSNYGYTF. DNA for the CDR3: TGTGCCAGCAGCTTGGAGGGATCTAACTATGGCTACACCTTC.

This clonotype was counted ten times or more. The chain carries TRBV5-1 and TRBJ2-5; 12 bases fit TRBD2. V lost 1 base to trimming and J lost 7 bases; unmatched junction nucleotides: 8. CDR3 length: 16 amino acids. From germline, CDR1 is SGHRS and CDR2 YFSETQ. This chain's CDR3 is CASSLTSGRPEGTQYF. CDR3 nucleotides: TGCGCCAGCAGCTTGACTAGCGGGAGGCCCGAGGGGACCCAGTACTTC.

The V call is TRBV10-2, the J call TRBJ2-7; 11 nucleotides align to TRBD2. Germline CDR1 is WSHSY and CDR2 is SAAADI. The CDR3 is made up of 15 amino acids. V lost 4 bases, J lost 3 bases, and 5 bases stayed unmatched. The CDR3 DNA reads TGCGCCAGCAGTGGTCCGGGACTAGCGGTCTACGAGCAGTACTTC. Translation: CASSGPGLAVYEQYF.

The chain employs TRBV5-8 and TRBJ2-3; TRBD1 might be the D (5 bases). The CDR3 runs to 14 residues. Germline CDR1 SGHTS, CDR2 YDEGEE. Trimming removed 0 bases at V and 3 bases at J, with 8 bases between. The CDR3 loop is CASSLVRATDTQYF. As DNA, the CDR3 is TGTGCCAGCAGCTTGGTCAGGGCGACAGATACGCAGTATTTT.

The sample holds a few counts of this clonotype. CDR3 protein: CSAHLAGGGDTQYF. For the CDR3, the DNA is TGCAGTGCTCATCTAGCGGGAGGAGGAGATACGCAGTATTTT. The rearrangement joins TRBV20-1 to TRBJ2-3; 11 nucleotides match TRBD2. With V trimmed by 5 bases and J by 5 bases, 6 bases remained unmatched. Germline CDR1 and CDR2: DFQATT and SNEGSKA (reference sequence). This CDR3 is built from 14 residues.

This clonotype occurred a few times. This chain connects TRBV5-1 to TRBJ2-7; D not certain. The V end lost 4 bases, the J end lost 4 bases, and 12 bases lay between the germline ends. This CDR3 region has 13 residues. CDR1 and CDR2 (germline): SGHRS, YFSETQ. The CDR3 region has the DNA TGCGCCAGCAGCGTCAGATACTCTTACGAGCAGTACTTC. Translation gives CASSVRYSYEQYF.

This clonotype was detected ten times or more. This chain joins TRBV28 and TRBJ1-5; D is unresolved. The CDR3 totals 14 residues. Trimming left V 4 bases short and J 9 bases short, with 16 bases between. Germline V gene data show CDR1 as MDHEN and CDR2 as SYDVKM. The CDR3 here is CASSSIGGYSPQHF. The CDR3 DNA follows: TGTGCCAGCAGTTCTATAGGAGGTTATTCGCCCCAGCATTTT.

The chain combines TRBV5-5 with TRBJ2-5; perhaps TRBD2 as D (6 bases). This CDR3 comprises 14 residues. Germline V gives CDR1 SGHKS, CDR2 YYEKEE (reference sequence). V dropped 4 bases and J dropped 2 bases, with 12 bases sitting between them. CDR3: CASSTRLDQETQYF. The DNA for the CDR3 is TGTGCCAGCAGCACTCGACTAGATCAAGAGACCCAGTACTTC.

This chain joins TRBV5-1 and TRBJ1-2; perhaps TRBD1 as D (5 bases). This CDR3 comprises 14 residues. Germline V gene lookup returns CDR1 SGHRS and CDR2 YFSETQ. Trimming removed 4 bases from V and 7 bases from J, with 17 bases in between. CDR3 coding DNA: TGCGCCAGCAGCCCCTCCCAGGGTGGGTTTGGCTACACCTTC. Translation: CASSPSQGGFGYTF.

V and J are TRBV11-3 and TRBJ2-7; possible D gene TRBD2, 6 bases. This CDR3 is 13 amino acids long. CDR1 SGHNT and CDR2 YENEEA come from the germline V gene. With 3 bases removed from V and 0 bases from J, the gap between germline ends came to 6 bases. The chain's CDR3 is CASSFGSSYEQYF. CDR3 DNA: TGTGCCAGCAGCTTCGGGAGCTCCTACGAGCAGTACTTC. Full variable domain (remainder filled in from reference TRBV11-3 and TRBJ2-7): EAGVVQSPRYKIIEKKQPVAFWCNPISGHNTLYWYLQNLGQGPELLIRYENEEAVDDSQLPKDRFSAERLKGVDSTLKIQPAELGDSAVYLCASSFGSSYEQYFGPGTRLTVT.